A single sample is the source of the 21 T cell receptor beta chains below, sequenced in a study of T cell responses to AZD1222 COVID-19 vaccine. Generated by immunoSEQ multiplex PCR, the TCRdb table keeps only in-frame clones and is missing some. Here the sample spans roughly 180,000 clones, more than 85% being singletons. This specimen was peripheral blood, taken 28 days after the second AZD1222 dose. The receptors here all came from an adult who received the AZD1222 COVID-19 vaccine.

This chain connects TRBV28 to TRBJ1-6; TRBD1 is a possible D gene (5 bases). Trimming removed 6 bases at V and 7 bases at J, with 10 bases between. The CDR3 spans 13 residues. Germline V gene sequence: CDR1 MDHEN, CDR2 SYDVKM. The CDR3 DNA reads TGTGCCAGCAGGGGGGTTTGGAATTCACCCCTCCACTTT. Amino acids: CASRGVWNSPLHF.

The rearrangement links TRBV7-3 to TRBJ1-1; no clear D. CDR1 and CDR2 (germline): SGHTA, FQGTGA. V lost 5 bases to trimming and J lost 1 base, with 8 bases between them. The CDR3 spans 13 residues. DNA for the CDR3: TGTGCCAGCAGCCAGGACGGGAACACTGAAGCTTTCTTT. Its translation is CASSQDGNTEAFF.

The chain couples TRBV12-3 or TRBV12-4 to TRBJ1-1, with 7 bases identical to TRBD1. The CDR3 runs to 12 residues. J was trimmed by 6 bases and V by 7 bases; bases with no gene match: 5. CDR3 amino acids: CASNRGPAEAFF. Written as DNA, the CDR3 is TGTGCCAGCAACAGGGGTCCCGCTGAAGCTTTCTTT.

The rearrangement joins TRBV27 to TRBJ2-3, with TRBD2 identical over 8 bases. Per germline, CDR1 MNHEY and CDR2 SMNVEV (reference sequence). Losses at the gene ends were 3 bases for V and 4 bases for J; bases not matched to a gene: 6. This CDR3 region has 15 residues. The CDR3 nucleotides read TGTGCCAGCAGTTTGGTAGGGACTAGAGCAGATACGCAGTATTTT. Translating it yields CASSLVGTRADTQYF.

A few counts support this clone. V and J are TRBV7-9 and TRBJ1-4, with no clear D. CDR1 is SEHNR, CDR2 FQNEAQ, per germline (reference sequence). This CDR3 is 16 amino acids long. The V end was cut by 7 bases, the J end by 4 bases, with 19 bases between. The CDR3, as DNA: TGTGCCAGCACCCTAAGTTCGGGAGTTAGTAATGAAAAACTGTTTTTT. Its protein is CASTLSSGVSNEKLFF.

The rearrangement joins TRBV11-2 to TRBJ2-7; 11 nucleotides align to TRBD1. V shed 5 bases, J shed 2 bases, and the junction held 2 bases outside the gene matches. The CDR3 is made up of 14 amino acids. Germline CDR1 is SGHAT and CDR2 is FQNNGV. This CDR3 reads CASSKDRGPYEQYF. CDR3 DNA: TGTGCCAGCAGCAAGGACAGGGGGCCCTACGAGCAGTACTTC.

This chain connects TRBV7-6 to TRBJ2-7; 10 positions agree with TRBD2. The germline CDR1 and CDR2 sequences are SGHVS and FNYEAQ. V trimming: 2 bases; J trimming: 3 bases; junction bases outside the gene matches: 16. The CDR3 is 19 amino acids. As DNA, the CDR3 is TGTGCCAGCAGCTTAATAATCTACTCAGGCGGGACTAGCGTCTACGAGCAGTACTTC. It codes for CASSLIIYSGGTSVYEQYF.

V gene TRBV11-1 combines with J gene TRBJ2-7; D is perhaps TRBD1 (5 bases). Germline V lookup: CDR1 SGHAT, CDR2 FQDESV (reference sequence). The CDR3 runs to 13 residues. V lost 8 bases and J 3 bases, leaving 14 bases between the germline ends. The CDR3 loop is CASGSTGYYEQYF. As DNA, the CDR3 is TGTGCCAGCGGAAGCACAGGTTACTACGAGCAGTACTTC. The complete variable domain, with remaining parts taken from reference TRBV11-1 and TRBJ2-7, reads EAEVAQSPRYKITEKSQAVAFWCDPISGHATLYWYRQILGQGPELLVQFQDESVVDDSQLPKDRFSAERLKGVDSTLKIQPAELGDSAMYLCASGSTGYYEQYFGPGTRLTVT.

The rearrangement uses TRBV19 and TRBJ2-7, with 14 bases aligning to TRBD2. This CDR3 region has 15 residues. Trimming removed 3 bases from V and 5 bases from J; junction bases left unmatched: 3. Germline V gene sequence: CDR1 LNHDA, CDR2 SQIVND (reference sequence). CDR3 DNA sequence: TGTGCCAGTAGTATCGGGACTAGCGGGAGTAACGAGCAGTACTTC. This encodes CASSIGTSGSNEQYF. Together with reference TRBV19 and TRBJ2-7, the CDR3 gives the full variable domain: DGGITQSPKYLFRKEGQNVTLSCEQNLNHDAMYWYRQDPGQGLRLIYYSQIVNDFQKGDIAEGYSVSREKKESFPLTVTSAQKNPTAFYLCASSIGTSGSNEQYFGPGTRLTVT.

J is TRBJ2-2 and V is TRBV5-4; the match to TRBD2 covers 10 bases. V trimming: 4 bases; J trimming: 5 bases; junction bases outside the gene matches: 8. The CDR3 is 16 residues long. Germline-derived CDR1 and CDR2 are SGHNT and YYREEE (reference sequence). As DNA, the CDR3 is TGTGCCAGCAGCCTGCTAGCGGGAGTAAATACCGGGGAGCTGTTTTTT. It translates to CASSLLAGVNTGELFF.

The chain recombines TRBV28 with TRBJ2-7; D remains ambiguous. Per the germline V gene, CDR1 is MDHEN and CDR2 is SYDVKM. V gave up 6 bases and J gave up 5 bases, with 29 bases separating them. This CDR3 is built from 18 residues. DNA of the CDR3: TGTGCCAGCAGCTCCCCCGCCGGTCCCCCCGGCCGCCAACACGAGCAGTACTTC. This gives the protein CASSSPAGPPGRQHEQYF.

This clone was observed once. This chain uses TRBV11-2 with TRBJ2-3, with D perhaps matching TRBD1 (6 bases). Germline CDR1 SGHAT, CDR2 FQNNGV. CDR3 length equals 15 residues. V was clipped by 2 bases and J by 3 bases, with 12 bases between them. CDR3 bases: TGTGCCAGCAGCTTATGGGGGCCAGGGACAGATACGCAGTATTTT. It translates to CASSLWGPGTDTQYF. Using reference TRBV11-2 and TRBJ2-3 for the parts outside the CDR3, the full variable domain is EAGVAQSPRYKIIEKRQSVAFWCNPISGHATLYWYQQILGQGPKLLIQFQNNGVVDDSQLPKDRFSAERLKGVDSTLKIQPAKLEDSAVYLCASSLWGPGTDTQYFGPGTRLTVL.

This chain connects TRBV28 to TRBJ1-1; the D gene is possibly TRBD1 (5 bases). V was trimmed by 5 bases and J by 1 base, leaving 11 bases between them. CDR3 length equals 14 residues. CDR1 is MDHEN, CDR2 SYDVKM, per germline. The DNA for the CDR3 is TGTGCCAGCAGTGGGGGACTGAAGAACACTGAAGCTTTCTTT. Translated: CASSGGLKNTEAFF.

The chain couples TRBV5-1 to TRBJ1-2; maybe TRBD1 (6 bases). Germline V gene data show CDR1 as SGHRS and CDR2 as YFSETQ. Trimming removed 1 base at V and 7 bases at J, with 14 bases between. This CDR3 contains 14 residues. The CDR3 loop is CASSLNREGAGYTF. The CDR3 coding sequence is TGCGCCAGCAGCTTGAACAGGGAAGGAGCTGGCTACACCTTC.

The chain couples TRBV6-5 to TRBJ2-7; no definite D call. The CDR3 is made up of 12 amino acids. Trimming cost V 5 bases and J 4 bases, with 9 bases left between them. Germline V lookup: CDR1 MNHEY, CDR2 SVGAGI. In DNA, the CDR3 is TGTGCCAGCAGTACCGCAGGTTACGAGCAGTACTTC. Residues: CASSTAGYEQYF.

The chain is built from TRBV27 and TRBJ2-3, with TRBD2 as a possible D gene (5 bases). V lost 7 bases and J 1 base, leaving 12 bases between the germline ends. The CDR3 is 14 residues long. Germline CDR1 is MNHEY and CDR2 is SMNVEV (reference sequence). CDR3 DNA sequence: TGTGCCAGCAACCTAGCCGGGGGCACAGATACGCAGTATTTT. It encodes CASNLAGGTDTQYF.

V usage is TRBV9 and J usage is TRBJ1-5; D remains unclear. Germline values: CDR1 SGDLS, CDR2 YYNGEE. The CDR3 consists of 15 residues. V lost 1 base and J lost 5, with 13 bases in between. This CDR3 is CASSVSVWGDQPQHF. The CDR3 bases are TGTGCCAGCAGCGTATCTGTTTGGGGAGATCAGCCCCAGCATTTT.

The table lists this clone with a count of one. The V gene is TRBV5-1, the J gene TRBJ1-1, with D possibly being TRBD1 (6 bases). V lost 4 bases to trimming and J lost 0 bases, with 13 bases between them. Germline values: CDR1 SGHRS, CDR2 YFSETQ. CDR3 size: 15 residues. The CDR3 spells CASSPGDTLNTEAFF. The CDR3 nucleotides are TGCGCCAGCAGCCCCGGGGACACCTTGAACACTGAAGCTTTCTTT.

The gene calls are TRBV9 and TRBJ1-1; a weak D match, TRBD1 (6 bases). This CDR3 is built from 15 residues. Germline V gene lookup returns CDR1 SGDLS and CDR2 YYNGEE. Trimming cost V 0 bases and J 4 bases, with 13 bases left between them. Here the CDR3 DNA reads TGTGCCAGCAGCGTAGAGGGGGGGCGTCTCACTGAAGCTTTCTTT. It codes for CASSVEGGRLTEAFF.

The CDR3 region has the DNA TGTGCCAGCAGTGAGGGCCAAACCGCCCCCACCCCCTATGGCTACACCTTC. Its translation is CASSEGQTAPTPYGYTF. V gene TRBV27 combines with J gene TRBJ1-2, with D hard to call. This CDR3 contains 17 residues. V lost 5 bases and J 4 bases, leaving 23 bases between the germline ends. Germline V lookup: CDR1 MNHEY, CDR2 SMNVEV (reference sequence).

The rearrangement uses TRBV19 and TRBJ2-2; no clear D. Germline CDR1 and CDR2: LNHDA and SQIVND (reference sequence). This CDR3 is built from 14 residues. Deletions cut 4 bases from V and 4 bases from J, with 10 bases between. In DNA form, the CDR3 reads TGTGCCAGTAGTAATGGGGATTTCACCGGGGAGCTGTTTTTT. It codes for CASSNGDFTGELFF.